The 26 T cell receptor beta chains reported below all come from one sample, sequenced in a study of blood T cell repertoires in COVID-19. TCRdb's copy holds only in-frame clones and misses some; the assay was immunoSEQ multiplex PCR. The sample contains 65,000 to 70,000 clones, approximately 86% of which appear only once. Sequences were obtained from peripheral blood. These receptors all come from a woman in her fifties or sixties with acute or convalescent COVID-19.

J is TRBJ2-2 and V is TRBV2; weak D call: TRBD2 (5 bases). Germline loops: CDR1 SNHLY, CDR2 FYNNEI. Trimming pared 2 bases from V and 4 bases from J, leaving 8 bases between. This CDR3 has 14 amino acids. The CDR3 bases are TGTGCCAGCAGTGAACTACGGGGCACCGGGGAGCTGTTTTTT. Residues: CASSELRGTGELFF.

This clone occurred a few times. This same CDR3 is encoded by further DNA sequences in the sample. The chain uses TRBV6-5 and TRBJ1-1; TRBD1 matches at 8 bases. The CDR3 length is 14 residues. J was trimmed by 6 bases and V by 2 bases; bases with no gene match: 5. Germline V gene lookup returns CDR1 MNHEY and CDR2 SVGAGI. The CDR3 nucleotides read TGTGCCAGCAGTTACACTGGACAGGGAGCTGAAGCTTTCTTT. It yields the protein CASSYTGQGAEAFF.

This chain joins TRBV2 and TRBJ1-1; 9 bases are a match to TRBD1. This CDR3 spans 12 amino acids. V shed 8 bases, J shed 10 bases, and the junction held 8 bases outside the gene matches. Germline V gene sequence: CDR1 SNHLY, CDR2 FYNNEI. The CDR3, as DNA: TGTGCCAGCGAGCTACAGGGGGCTAGAGCTTTCTTT. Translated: CASELQGARAFF.

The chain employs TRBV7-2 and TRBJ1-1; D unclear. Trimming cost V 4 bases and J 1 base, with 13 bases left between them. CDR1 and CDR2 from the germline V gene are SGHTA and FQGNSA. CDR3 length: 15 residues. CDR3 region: CASSSLPRGNTEAFF. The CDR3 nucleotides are TGTGCCAGCAGCTCCTTACCCCGGGGGAACACTGAAGCTTTCTTT.

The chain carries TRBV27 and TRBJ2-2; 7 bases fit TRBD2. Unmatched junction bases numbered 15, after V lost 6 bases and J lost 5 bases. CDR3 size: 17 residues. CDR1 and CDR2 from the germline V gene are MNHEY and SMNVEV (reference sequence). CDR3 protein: CASRLQWAGDRTGELFF. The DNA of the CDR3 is TGTGCCAGCAGGCTCCAGTGGGCGGGGGATCGGACCGGGGAGCTGTTTTTT.

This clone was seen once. This CDR3 reads CASSRGSNQPQHF. The CDR3 region has the DNA TGTGCCAGCTCCAGGGGTAGCAATCAGCCCCAGCATTTT. The chain has TRBV9 and TRBJ1-5; D is perhaps TRBD1 (6 bases). V lost 7 bases, J lost 0 bases, and 8 bases lay in between. The CDR3 sequence is 13 residues long. From germline, CDR1 is SGDLS and CDR2 YYNGEE.

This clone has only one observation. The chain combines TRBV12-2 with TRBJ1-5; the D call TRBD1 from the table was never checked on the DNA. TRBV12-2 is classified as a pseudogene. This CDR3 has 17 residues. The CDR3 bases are TGTGCAAGTCGCCCCCGAGCGCCGACAGGGAACAATCAGCCCCAGCATTTT. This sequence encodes CASRPRAPTGNNQPQHF.

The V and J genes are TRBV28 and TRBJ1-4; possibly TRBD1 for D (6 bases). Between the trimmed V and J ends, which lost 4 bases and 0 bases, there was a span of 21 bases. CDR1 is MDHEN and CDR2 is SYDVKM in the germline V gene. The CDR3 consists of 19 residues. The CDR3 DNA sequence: TGTGCCAGCAGTTCTCACGTAAGAGAGACAGGACCAACTAATGAAAAACTGTTTTTT. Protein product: CASSSHVRETGPTNEKLFF.

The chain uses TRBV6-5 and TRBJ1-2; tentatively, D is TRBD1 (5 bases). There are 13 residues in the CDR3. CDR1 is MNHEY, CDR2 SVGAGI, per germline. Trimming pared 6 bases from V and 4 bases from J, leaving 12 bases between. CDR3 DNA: TGTGCCAGCAGCGCCGACAGCCCCTATGGCTACACCTTC. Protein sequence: CASSADSPYGYTF.

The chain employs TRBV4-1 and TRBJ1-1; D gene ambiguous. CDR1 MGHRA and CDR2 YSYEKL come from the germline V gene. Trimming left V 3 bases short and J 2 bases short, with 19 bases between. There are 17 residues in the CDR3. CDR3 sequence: CASSHLPQSAGNTEAFF. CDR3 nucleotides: TGCGCCAGCAGCCACCTTCCCCAAAGCGCGGGTAACACTGAAGCTTTCTTT.

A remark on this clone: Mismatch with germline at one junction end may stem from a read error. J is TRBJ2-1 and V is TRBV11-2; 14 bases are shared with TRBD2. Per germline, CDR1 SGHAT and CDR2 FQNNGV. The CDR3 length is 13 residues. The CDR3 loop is CASSLGLAGVQVF. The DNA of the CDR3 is TGTGCCAGCAGCTTGGGACTAGCGGGGGTACAGGTCTTC.

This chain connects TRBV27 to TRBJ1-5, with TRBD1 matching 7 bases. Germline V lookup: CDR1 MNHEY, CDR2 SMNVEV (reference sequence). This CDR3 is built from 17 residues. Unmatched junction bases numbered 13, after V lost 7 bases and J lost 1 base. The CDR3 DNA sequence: TGTGCCAGCATTCCAGACAGGGAAGTTGACAGCAATCAGCCCCAGCATTTT. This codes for CASIPDREVDSNQPQHF.

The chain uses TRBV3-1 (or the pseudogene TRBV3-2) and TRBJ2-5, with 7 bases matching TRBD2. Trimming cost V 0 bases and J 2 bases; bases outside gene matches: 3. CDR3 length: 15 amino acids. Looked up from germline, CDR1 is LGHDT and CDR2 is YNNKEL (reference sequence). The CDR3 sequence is CASSQEGGGQETQYF. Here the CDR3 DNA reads TGTGCCAGCAGCCAAGAAGGCGGGGGACAAGAGACCCAGTACTTC.

The CDR3 loop is CASSVDSLSYNEKLFF. The CDR3, as DNA: TGTGCCAGCAGCGTAGACAGCCTATCATATAATGAAAAACTGTTTTTT. The chain has TRBV9 and TRBJ1-4; no reliable D call. The germline CDR1 and CDR2 sequences are SGDLS and YYNGEE. The V end was cut by 0 bases, the J end by 4 bases, with 13 bases between. The length of the CDR3 is 16 residues. Drawing the rest from reference TRBV9 and TRBJ1-4, the complete variable domain is DSGVTQTPKHLITATGQRVTLRCSPRSGDLSVYWYQQSLDQGLQFLIQYYNGEERAKGNILERFSAQQFPDLHSELNLSSLELGDSALYFCASSVDSLSYNEKLFFGSGTQLSVL.

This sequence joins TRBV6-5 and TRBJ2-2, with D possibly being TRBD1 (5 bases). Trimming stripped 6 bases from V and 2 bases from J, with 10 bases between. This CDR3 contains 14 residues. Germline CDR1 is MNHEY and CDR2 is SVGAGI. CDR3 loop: CASRMTDNTGELFF. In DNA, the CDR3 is TGTGCCAGCAGGATGACAGATAACACCGGGGAGCTGTTTTTT.

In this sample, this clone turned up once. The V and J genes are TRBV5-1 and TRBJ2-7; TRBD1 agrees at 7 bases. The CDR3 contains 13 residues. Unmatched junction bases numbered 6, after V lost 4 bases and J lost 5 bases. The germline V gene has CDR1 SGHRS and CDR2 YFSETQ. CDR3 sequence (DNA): TGCGCCAGCAGCCCACACAGGGGCCACGAGCAGTACTTC. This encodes CASSPHRGHEQYF.

The CDR3 here is CASSFGGRESPLHF. The CDR3, as DNA: TGTGCCAGCAGCTTCGGGGGTAGAGAATCACCCCTCCACTTT. The V and J genes are TRBV5-4 and TRBJ1-6, with D maybe TRBD1 (5 bases). The CDR3 spans 14 residues. With 2 bases removed from V and 10 bases from J, the gap between germline ends came to 13 bases. Per germline, CDR1 SGHNT and CDR2 YYREEE (reference sequence).

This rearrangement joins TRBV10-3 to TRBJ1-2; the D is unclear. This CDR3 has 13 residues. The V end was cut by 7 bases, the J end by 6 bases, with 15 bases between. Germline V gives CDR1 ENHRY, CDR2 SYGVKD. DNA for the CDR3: TGTGCCATCACACCCGCGGGAATGGATGGCTACACCTTC. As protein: CAITPAGMDGYTF.

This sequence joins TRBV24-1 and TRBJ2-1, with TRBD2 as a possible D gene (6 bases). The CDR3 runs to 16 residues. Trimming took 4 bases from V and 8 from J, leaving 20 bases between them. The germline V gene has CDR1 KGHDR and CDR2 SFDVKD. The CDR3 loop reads CATSDPSGTRRDEQFF. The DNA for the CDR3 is TGTGCCACCAGTGACCCGTCCGGGACGAGGAGGGATGAGCAGTTCTTC.

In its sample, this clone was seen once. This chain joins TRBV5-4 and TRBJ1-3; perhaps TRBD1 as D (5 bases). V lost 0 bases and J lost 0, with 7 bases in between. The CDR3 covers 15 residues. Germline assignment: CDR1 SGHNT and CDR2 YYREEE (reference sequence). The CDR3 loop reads CASSLEGYSGNTIYF. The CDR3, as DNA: TGTGCCAGCAGCTTGGAGGGGTACTCTGGAAACACCATATATTTT. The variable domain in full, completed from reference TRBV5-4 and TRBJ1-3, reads ETGVTQSPTHLIKTRGQQVTLRCSSQSGHNTVSWYQQALGQGPQFIFQYYREEENGRGNFPPRFSGLQFPNYSSELNVNALELDDSALYLCASSLEGYSGNTIYFGEGSWLTVV.

The CDR3 loop is CATSRPRRTGYNEQFF. The CDR3 DNA sequence: TGTGCCACCAGCAGGCCACGTAGGACAGGTTACAATGAGCAGTTCTTC. The rearrangement uses TRBV15 and TRBJ2-1; TRBD1 matches 7 bases. The CDR3 sequence is 16 residues long. The germline V gene has CDR1 LNHNV and CDR2 YYDKDF (reference sequence). After removal of 3 bases from V and 4 bases from J, the junction contained 9 bases not matched to a gene.

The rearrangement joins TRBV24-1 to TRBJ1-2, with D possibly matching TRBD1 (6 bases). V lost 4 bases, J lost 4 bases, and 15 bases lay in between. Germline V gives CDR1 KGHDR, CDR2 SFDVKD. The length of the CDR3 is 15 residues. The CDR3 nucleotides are TGTGCCACCAGTGACCCCCACAGGGCGGGCTATGGCTACACCTTC. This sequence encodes CATSDPHRAGYGYTF.

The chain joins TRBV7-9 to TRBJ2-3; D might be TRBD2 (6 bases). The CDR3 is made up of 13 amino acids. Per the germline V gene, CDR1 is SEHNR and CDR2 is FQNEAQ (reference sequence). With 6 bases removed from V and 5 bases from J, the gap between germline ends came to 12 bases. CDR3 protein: CASRETEGDTQYF. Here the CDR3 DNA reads TGTGCCAGCAGAGAAACGGAGGGAGATACGCAGTATTTT.

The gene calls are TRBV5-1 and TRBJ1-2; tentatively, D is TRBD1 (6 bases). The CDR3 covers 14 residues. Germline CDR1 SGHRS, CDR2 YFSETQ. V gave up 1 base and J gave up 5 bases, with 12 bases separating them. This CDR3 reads CASSLTGTAYGYTF. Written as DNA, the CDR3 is TGCGCCAGCAGCTTGACAGGGACGGCTTATGGCTACACCTTC.

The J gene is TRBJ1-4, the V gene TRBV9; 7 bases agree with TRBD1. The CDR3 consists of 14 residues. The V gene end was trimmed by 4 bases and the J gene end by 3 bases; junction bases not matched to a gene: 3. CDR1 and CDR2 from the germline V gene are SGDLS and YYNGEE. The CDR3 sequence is CASSHGTANEKLFF. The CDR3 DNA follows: TGTGCCAGCAGCCACGGGACAGCTAATGAAAAACTGTTTTTT.

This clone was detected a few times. In DNA, the CDR3 is TGCGCCAGCAGCTTACGATACAGGGAAAGGGGGAACACTGAAGCTTTCTTT. Translated, it gives CASSLRYRERGNTEAFF. The chain joins TRBV5-1 to TRBJ1-1; maybe TRBD1 (6 bases). The CDR3 contains 17 residues. Germline CDR1 reads SGHRS; CDR2 reads YFSETQ. With 2 bases removed from V and 1 base from J, the gap between germline ends came to 18 bases.